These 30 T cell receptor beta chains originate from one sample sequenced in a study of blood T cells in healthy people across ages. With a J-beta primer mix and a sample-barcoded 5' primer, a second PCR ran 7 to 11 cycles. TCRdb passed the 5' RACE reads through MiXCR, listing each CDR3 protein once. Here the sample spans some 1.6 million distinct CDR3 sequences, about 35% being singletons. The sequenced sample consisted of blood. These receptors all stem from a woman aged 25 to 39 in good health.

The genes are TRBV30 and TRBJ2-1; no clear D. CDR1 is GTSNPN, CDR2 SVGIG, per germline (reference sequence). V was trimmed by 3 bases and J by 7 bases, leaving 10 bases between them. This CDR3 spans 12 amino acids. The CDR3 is CAWRVSRNEQFF. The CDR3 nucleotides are TGTGCCTGGAGGGTCAGCAGAAATGAGCAGTTCTTC.

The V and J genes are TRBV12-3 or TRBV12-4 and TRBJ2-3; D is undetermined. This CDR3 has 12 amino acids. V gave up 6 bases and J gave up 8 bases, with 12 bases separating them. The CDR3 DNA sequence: TGTGCCAGCAGCTCCACCCCCCCTACGCAGTATTTT. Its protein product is CASSSTPPTQYF.

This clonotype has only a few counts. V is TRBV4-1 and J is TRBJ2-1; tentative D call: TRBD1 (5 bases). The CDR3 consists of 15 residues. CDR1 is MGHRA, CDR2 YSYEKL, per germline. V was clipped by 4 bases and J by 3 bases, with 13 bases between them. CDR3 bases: TGCGCCAGCAGCCGATCCCAGACAGTCTACAATGAGCAGTTCTTC. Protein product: CASSRSQTVYNEQFF.

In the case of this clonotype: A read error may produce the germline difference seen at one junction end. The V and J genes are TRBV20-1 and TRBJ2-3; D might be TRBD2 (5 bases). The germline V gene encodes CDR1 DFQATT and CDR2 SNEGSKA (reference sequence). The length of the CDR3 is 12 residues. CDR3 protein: CSTSPSTDTQYF. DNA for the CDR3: TGCAGTACTAGTCCGAGCACAGATACGCAGTATTTT.

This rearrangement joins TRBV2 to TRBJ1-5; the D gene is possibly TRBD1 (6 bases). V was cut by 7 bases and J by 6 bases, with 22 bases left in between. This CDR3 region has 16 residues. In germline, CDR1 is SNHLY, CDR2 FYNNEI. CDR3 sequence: CASTPGPGGAGQPQHF. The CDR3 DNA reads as TGTGCCAGCACCCCCGGCCCGGGGGGGGCGGGTCAGCCCCAGCATTTT.

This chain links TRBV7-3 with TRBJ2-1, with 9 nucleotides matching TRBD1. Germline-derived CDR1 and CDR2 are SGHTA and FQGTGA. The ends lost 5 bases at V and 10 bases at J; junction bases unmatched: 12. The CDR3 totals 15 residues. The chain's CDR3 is CASSVTGTGTYEQFF. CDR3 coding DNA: TGTGCCAGCAGCGTTACCGGGACAGGGACCTACGAGCAGTTCTTC.

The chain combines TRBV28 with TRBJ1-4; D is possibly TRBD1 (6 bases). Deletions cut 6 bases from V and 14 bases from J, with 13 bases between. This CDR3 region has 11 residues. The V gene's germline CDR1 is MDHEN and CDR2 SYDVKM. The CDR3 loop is CASSRGQALFF. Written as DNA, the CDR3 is TGTGCCAGCAGCAGGGGCCAGGCTCTGTTTTTT.

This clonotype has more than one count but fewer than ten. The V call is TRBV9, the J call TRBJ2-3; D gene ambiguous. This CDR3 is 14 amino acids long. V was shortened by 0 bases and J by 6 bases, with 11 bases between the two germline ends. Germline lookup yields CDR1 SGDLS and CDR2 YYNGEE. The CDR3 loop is CASSVGAGKDTQYF. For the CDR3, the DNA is TGTGCCAGCAGCGTAGGGGCAGGTAAGGATACGCAGTATTTT.

The CDR3 nucleotides are TGCAGTGCTAGAGTGGACCCCGGGGCAGATACGCAGTATTTT. Its translation: CSARVDPGADTQYF. The chain has TRBV20-1 and TRBJ2-3; a weak D match, TRBD2 (5 bases). Trimming cost V 1 base and J 4 bases, with 12 bases left between them. CDR3 length: 14 residues. CDR1 DFQATT and CDR2 SNEGSKA come from the germline V gene (reference sequence).

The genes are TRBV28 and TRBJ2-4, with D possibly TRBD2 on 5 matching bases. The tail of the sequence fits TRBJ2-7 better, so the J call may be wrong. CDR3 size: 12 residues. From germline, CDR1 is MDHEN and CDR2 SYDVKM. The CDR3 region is CASSQRVDEQYF. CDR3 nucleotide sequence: TGTGCCAGCAGTCAGAGGGTCGACGAGCAGTACTTC.

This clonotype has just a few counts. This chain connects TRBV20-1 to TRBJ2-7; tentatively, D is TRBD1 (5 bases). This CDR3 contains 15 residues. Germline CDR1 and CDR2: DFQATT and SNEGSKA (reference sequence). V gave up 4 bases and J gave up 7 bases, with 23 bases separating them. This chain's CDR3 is CSATGRGLGPWEQYF. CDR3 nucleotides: TGCAGTGCTACAGGAAGGGGCTTGGGGCCCTGGGAGCAGTACTTC.

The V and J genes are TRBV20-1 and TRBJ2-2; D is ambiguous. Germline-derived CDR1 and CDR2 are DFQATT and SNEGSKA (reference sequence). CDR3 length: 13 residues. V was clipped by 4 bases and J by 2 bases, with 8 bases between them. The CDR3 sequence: CSAMLPNTGELFF. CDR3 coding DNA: TGCAGTGCTATGCTCCCCAACACCGGGGAGCTGTTTTTT.

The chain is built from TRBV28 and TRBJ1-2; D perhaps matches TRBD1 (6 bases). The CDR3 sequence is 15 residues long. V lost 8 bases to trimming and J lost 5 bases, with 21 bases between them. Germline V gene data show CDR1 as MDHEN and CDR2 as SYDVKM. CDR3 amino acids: CASLSPGALGYGYTF. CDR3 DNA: TGTGCCAGCCTCTCCCCGGGGGCGTTGGGGTATGGCTACACCTTC.

For the CDR3, the DNA is TGTGCCAGCACCACGCCTAGGGGCCCCCCCTATGGCTACACCTTC. This sequence encodes CASTTPRGPPYGYTF. The J gene is TRBJ1-2, the V gene TRBV11-2; tentative D call: TRBD1 (5 bases). Germline V gene sequence: CDR1 SGHAT, CDR2 FQNNGV. The CDR3 loop spans 15 amino acids. Trimming took 7 bases from V and 4 from J, leaving 19 bases between them.

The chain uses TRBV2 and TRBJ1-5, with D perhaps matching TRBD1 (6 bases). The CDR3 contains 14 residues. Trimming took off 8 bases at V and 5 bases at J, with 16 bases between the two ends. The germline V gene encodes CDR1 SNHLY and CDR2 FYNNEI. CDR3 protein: CASSENREYQPQHF. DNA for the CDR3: TGTGCCAGCTCTGAAAACAGGGAATATCAGCCCCAGCATTTT.

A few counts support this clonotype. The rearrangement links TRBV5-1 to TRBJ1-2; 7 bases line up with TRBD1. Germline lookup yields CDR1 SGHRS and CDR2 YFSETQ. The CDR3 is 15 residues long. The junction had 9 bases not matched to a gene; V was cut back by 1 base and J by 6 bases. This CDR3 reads CASSLRDSVGNGYTF. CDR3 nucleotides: TGCGCCAGCAGCTTGAGGGACAGCGTTGGAAATGGCTACACCTTC.

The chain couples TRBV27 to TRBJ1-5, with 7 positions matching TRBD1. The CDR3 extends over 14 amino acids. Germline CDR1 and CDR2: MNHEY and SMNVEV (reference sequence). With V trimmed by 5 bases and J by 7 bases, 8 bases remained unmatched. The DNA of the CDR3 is TGTGCCAGCAGTCGACAAGGGGGCGGGCAGCCCCAGCATTTT. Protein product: CASSRQGGGQPQHF.

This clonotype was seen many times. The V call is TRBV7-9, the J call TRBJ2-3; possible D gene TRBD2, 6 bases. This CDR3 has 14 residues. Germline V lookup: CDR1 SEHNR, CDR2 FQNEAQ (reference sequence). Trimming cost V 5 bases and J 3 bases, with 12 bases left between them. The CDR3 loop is CASSALGGTDTQYF. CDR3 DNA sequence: TGTGCCAGCAGCGCGCTTGGGGGGACAGATACGCAGTATTTT.

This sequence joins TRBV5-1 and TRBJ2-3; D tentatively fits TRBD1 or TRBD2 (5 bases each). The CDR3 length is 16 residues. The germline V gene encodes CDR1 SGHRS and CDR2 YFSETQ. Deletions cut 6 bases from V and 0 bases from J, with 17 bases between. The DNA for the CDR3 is TGCGCCAGCAACAACAGGACTCCCGCTAGCACAGATACGCAGTATTTT. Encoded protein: CASNNRTPASTDTQYF.

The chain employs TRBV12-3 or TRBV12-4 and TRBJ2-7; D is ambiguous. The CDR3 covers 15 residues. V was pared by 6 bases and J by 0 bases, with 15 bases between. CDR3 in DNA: TGTGCCAGCAGCCCTTTGGGTAGTCGCTCCTACGAGCAGTACTTC. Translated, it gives CASSPLGSRSYEQYF.

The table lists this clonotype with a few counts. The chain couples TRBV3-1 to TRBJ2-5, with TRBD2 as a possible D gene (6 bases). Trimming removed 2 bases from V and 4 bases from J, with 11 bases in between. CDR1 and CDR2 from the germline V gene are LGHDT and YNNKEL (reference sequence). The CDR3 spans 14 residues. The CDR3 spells CASSQSTSLETQYF. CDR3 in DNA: TGTGCCAGCAGCCAATCTACTAGCCTAGAGACCCAGTACTTC.

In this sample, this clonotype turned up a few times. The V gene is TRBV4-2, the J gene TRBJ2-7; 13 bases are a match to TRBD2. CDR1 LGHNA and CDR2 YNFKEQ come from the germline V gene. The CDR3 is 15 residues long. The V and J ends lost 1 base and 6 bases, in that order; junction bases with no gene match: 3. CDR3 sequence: CASSQGTSGGGEQYF. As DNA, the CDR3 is TGTGCCAGCAGCCAAGGGACTAGCGGGGGCGGCGAGCAGTACTTC.

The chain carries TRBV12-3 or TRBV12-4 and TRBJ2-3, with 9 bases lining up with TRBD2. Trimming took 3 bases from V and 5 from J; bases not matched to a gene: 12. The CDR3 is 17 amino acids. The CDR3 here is CASSFGASGNEGDTQYF. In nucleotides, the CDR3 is TGTGCCAGCAGTTTCGGGGCTAGCGGGAACGAAGGAGATACGCAGTATTTT.

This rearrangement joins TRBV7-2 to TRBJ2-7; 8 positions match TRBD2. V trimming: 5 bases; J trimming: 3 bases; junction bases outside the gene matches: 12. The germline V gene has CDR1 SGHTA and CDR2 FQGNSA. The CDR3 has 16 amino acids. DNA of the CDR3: TGTGCCAGCAGCCCAGTGGGGGTAGCGGGGAGCTACGAGCAGTACTTC. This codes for CASSPVGVAGSYEQYF.

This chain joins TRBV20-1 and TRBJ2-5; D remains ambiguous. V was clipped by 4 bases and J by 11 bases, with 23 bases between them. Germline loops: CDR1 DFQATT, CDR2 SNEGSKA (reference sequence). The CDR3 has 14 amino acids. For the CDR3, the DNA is TGCAGTGCTATGAGCCACGGAAATTCCTACGGGCAGTACTTC. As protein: CSAMSHGNSYGQYF.

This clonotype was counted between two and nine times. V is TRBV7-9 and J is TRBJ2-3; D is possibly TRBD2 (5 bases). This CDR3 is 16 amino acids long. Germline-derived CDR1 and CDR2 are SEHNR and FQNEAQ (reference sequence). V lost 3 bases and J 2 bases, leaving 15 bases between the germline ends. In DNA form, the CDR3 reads TGTGCCAGCAGCTTCGTACTAGTGAGGTTCACAGATACGCAGTATTTT. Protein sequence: CASSFVLVRFTDTQYF.

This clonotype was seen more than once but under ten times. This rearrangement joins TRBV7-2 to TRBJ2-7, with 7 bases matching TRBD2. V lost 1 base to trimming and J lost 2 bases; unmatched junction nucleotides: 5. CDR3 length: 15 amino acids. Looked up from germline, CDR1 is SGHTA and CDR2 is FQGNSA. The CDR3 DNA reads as TGTGCCAGCAGCTTAGGTCCTAGCGGTACCTACGAGCAGTACTTC. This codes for CASSLGPSGTYEQYF.

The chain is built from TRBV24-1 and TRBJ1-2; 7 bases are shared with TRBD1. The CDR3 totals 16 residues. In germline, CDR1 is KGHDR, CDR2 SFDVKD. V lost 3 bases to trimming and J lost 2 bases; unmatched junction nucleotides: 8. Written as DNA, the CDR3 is TGTGCCACCAGTGATCCCCATTTGGGACAGAACTATGGCTACACCTTC. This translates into CATSDPHLGQNYGYTF.

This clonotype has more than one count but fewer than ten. The CDR3 DNA is TGTGCCAGCAGTTCATGGACCGAAACCTACGAGCAGTACTTC. This codes for CASSSWTETYEQYF. J is TRBJ2-7 and V is TRBV27; D is undetermined. The CDR3 is 14 residues long. Trimming took off 4 bases at V and 2 bases at J, with 12 bases between the two ends. Germline values: CDR1 MNHEY, CDR2 SMNVEV (reference sequence).

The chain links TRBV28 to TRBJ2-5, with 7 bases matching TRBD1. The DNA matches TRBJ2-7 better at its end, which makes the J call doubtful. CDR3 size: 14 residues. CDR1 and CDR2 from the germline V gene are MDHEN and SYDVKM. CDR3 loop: CASFKQGPGNEQYF. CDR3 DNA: TGTGCCAGCTTCAAACAGGGGCCAGGGAACGAGCAGTACTTC.